What follows describes a single T cell receptor beta chain. Only in-frame clones appear in the TCRdb table, and some are missing; sequencing was by immunoSEQ multiplex PCR. The sample yields roughly 200,000 clones, around 86% seen once. This CDR3 is built from 17 residues. The V and J ends lost 4 bases and 3 bases respectively, with 17 bases between them. Germline CDR1 reads SGHTS; CDR2 reads YDEGEE. The data were taken from a study of blood T cell repertoires in COVID-19. This TCR was sampled from a man in his forties with active or convalescent COVID-19. The sequencing input was peripheral blood. The chain combines TRBV5-8 with TRBJ1-6, with a tentative D call TRBD1 (5 bases). The CDR3 DNA reads as TGTGCCAGCAGCGACAAGGCCGGACACCGCTATAATTCACCCCTCCACTTT. Translated: CASSDKAGHRYNSPLHF.